The 16 T cell receptor beta chains listed next were all sequenced from one sample in a study of lymphopenia after photon versus proton radiotherapy. Data came from immunoSEQ multiplex PCR; TCRdb stores just in-frame clones and leaves some out. The table includes roughly 58,000 clones, roughly nine tenths detected once. The sequencing here drew on peripheral blood, taken from a patient treated with proton-based radiotherapy. The receptors originated from an elderly man with esophageal cancer.

V gene TRBV4-2 combines with J gene TRBJ1-1, with D unclear. Germline CDR1 reads LGHNA; CDR2 reads YNFKEQ. CDR3 length equals 12 residues. V gave up 3 bases and J gave up 7 bases, with 9 bases separating them. This CDR3 is CASSQPGFEAFF. In DNA, the CDR3 is TGTGCCAGCAGCCAGCCGGGATTTGAAGCTTTCTTT.

The chain has TRBV30 and TRBJ1-3; D is unresolved. Between the trimmed V and J ends, which lost 0 bases and 2 bases, there was a span of 8 bases. CDR1 GTSNPN and CDR2 SVGIG come from the germline V gene (reference sequence). This CDR3 region has 14 residues. The CDR3 sequence: CAWSVRGTGNTIYF. The CDR3 DNA sequence: TGTGCCTGGAGTGTACGGGGTACTGGAAACACCATATATTTT.

The V and J genes are TRBV5-4 and TRBJ2-3; 9 nucleotides line up with TRBD1. Germline CDR1 reads SGHNT; CDR2 reads YYREEE (reference sequence). This CDR3 comprises 18 residues. V shed 4 bases and J 0 bases; nucleotides not matched to a gene: 12. The CDR3 here is CASSDPGQGISSTDTQYF. The CDR3 DNA sequence: TGTGCCAGCAGCGATCCGGGACAGGGAATTAGTAGCACAGATACGCAGTATTTT.

The chain joins TRBV2 to TRBJ1-1; no definite D call. This CDR3 has 11 amino acids. In germline, CDR1 is SNHLY, CDR2 FYNNEI. V was shortened by 6 bases and J by 2 bases, with 4 bases between the two germline ends. CDR3 protein: CASSQNTEAFF. The CDR3 coding sequence is TGTGCCAGCAGCCAAAACACTGAAGCTTTCTTT.

The chain has TRBV19 and TRBJ1-1, with TRBD1 matching over 9 bases. In germline, CDR1 is LNHDA, CDR2 SQIVND (reference sequence). J was trimmed by 3 bases and V by 6 bases; bases with no gene match: 11. The CDR3 has 16 amino acids. CDR3 in amino acids: CASRQGAVRSYTEAFF. Here the CDR3 DNA reads TGTGCCAGTAGACAGGGGGCGGTGAGGTCGTACACTGAAGCTTTCTTT.

CDR3 region: CASSERFFRDRGLITDTQYF. As DNA, the CDR3 is TGTGCCAGCAGCGAGAGATTCTTCCGGGACAGGGGGCTTATTACGGATACGCAGTATTTT. The gene calls are TRBV9 and TRBJ2-3; 12 bases are shared with TRBD1. The CDR3 is made up of 20 amino acids. The J segment lost 6 bases and the V segment lost 3 bases, leaving 20 bases of the junction unmatched. The germline gives CDR1 SGDLS, CDR2 YYNGEE.

This clone was counted once. The chain joins TRBV5-3 to TRBJ2-3; 8 bases match TRBD2. TRBV5-3 is an open reading frame, and its role is uncertain. The CDR3 sequence is 15 residues long. The junction had 5 bases not matched to a gene; V was cut back by 3 bases and J by 2 bases. The CDR3 nucleotides are TGTGCCAGAAGCTGCGGGGGGTTTTTCACAGATACGCAGTATTTT. Its protein product is CARSCGGFFTDTQYF.

This chain uses TRBV2 with TRBJ2-3; the D call may be TRBD1 or TRBD2 (5 bases each). This CDR3 contains 13 residues. Germline CDR1 and CDR2: SNHLY and FYNNEI. The V and J ends lost 8 bases and 5 bases respectively, with 14 bases between them. In DNA form, the CDR3 reads TGTGCCAGCCCCCGAGGGGATGGAGATACGCAGTATTTT. Residues: CASPRGDGDTQYF.

This rearrangement joins TRBV19 to TRBJ1-2, with 10 bases aligning to TRBD1. This CDR3 spans 17 amino acids. The junction had 7 bases not matched to a gene; V was cut back by 1 base and J by 2 bases. The germline gives CDR1 LNHDA, CDR2 SQIVND (reference sequence). CDR3 residues: CASSIAGTGDGNYGYTF. In DNA, the CDR3 is TGTGCCAGTAGTATAGCAGGGACAGGGGATGGGAACTATGGCTACACCTTC. Drawing the rest from reference TRBV19 and TRBJ1-2, the complete variable domain is DGGITQSPKYLFRKEGQNVTLSCEQNLNHDAMYWYRQDPGQGLRLIYYSQIVNDFQKGDIAEGYSVSREKKESFPLTVTSAQKNPTAFYLCASSIAGTGDGNYGYTFGSGTRLTVV.

This chain uses TRBV27 with TRBJ1-2; 7 nucleotides match TRBD1. Germline values: CDR1 MNHEY, CDR2 SMNVEV (reference sequence). V lost 8 bases, J lost 6 bases, and 12 bases stayed unmatched. CDR3 length: 14 amino acids. The CDR3 loop reads CASGSGTADDGYTF. In nucleotides, the CDR3 is TGTGCCAGCGGAAGCGGGACAGCTGACGATGGCTACACCTTC.

This chain connects TRBV7-2 to TRBJ1-4; 10 bases fit TRBD1. The V and J ends lost 1 base and 8 bases, in that order; junction bases with no gene match: 16. The germline V gene has CDR1 SGHTA and CDR2 FQGNSA. CDR3 length: 19 amino acids. The DNA of the CDR3 is TGTGCCAGCAGCTTAGGAGGGACAGGGGAAGTATGGAGTAAGGAAAAACTGTTTTTT. Protein: CASSLGGTGEVWSKEKLFF.

The V and J genes are TRBV11-2 and TRBJ1-6; weak D call: TRBD1 (6 bases). Trimming took 5 bases from V and 7 from J, leaving 12 bases between them. This CDR3 region has 14 residues. CDR1 and CDR2 (germline): SGHAT, FQNNGV. The CDR3 region has the DNA TGTGCCAGCAGCCCAGGGGTCAGAAATTCACCCCTCCACTTT. Translating it yields CASSPGVRNSPLHF.

The V call is TRBV30, the J call TRBJ1-3; TRBD1 is a possible D gene (5 bases). The germline V gene has CDR1 GTSNPN and CDR2 SVGIG (reference sequence). V was trimmed by 0 bases and J by 2 bases, leaving 23 bases between them. The CDR3 contains 19 residues. The CDR3: CAWSVDRSRGRDPGNTIYF. CDR3 DNA: TGTGCCTGGAGTGTCGACAGATCTCGCGGCAGGGACCCTGGAAACACCATATATTTT.

This clone is deemed medium-sized. V and J are TRBV18 and TRBJ1-5; D is uncertain. The CDR3 length is 13 residues. The V gene lost 3 bases and the J gene lost 3 bases, with 6 bases spanning the gap. Germline CDR1 KGHSH, CDR2 LQKENI. The CDR3 protein is CASSPMDNQPQHF. The CDR3 nucleotides are TGTGCCAGCTCACCCATGGACAATCAGCCCCAGCATTTT.

V is TRBV7-9 and J is TRBJ2-5, with 9 bases lining up with TRBD2. Germline CDR1 and CDR2: SEHNR and FQNEAQ (reference sequence). The junction had 10 bases not matched to a gene; V was cut back by 5 bases and J by 3 bases. The length of the CDR3 is 16 residues. CDR3 region: CASSLSGRPEKETQYF. The CDR3 region has the DNA TGTGCCAGCAGCCTTAGCGGGAGACCCGAGAAAGAGACCCAGTACTTC.

DNA of the CDR3: TGTGCCAGCAGTTACCCACGCAGCTCTGGGGCCAACGTCCTGACTTTC. It specifies CASSYPRSSGANVLTF. This chain connects TRBV6-6 to TRBJ2-6, with no clear D. V was clipped by 2 bases and J by 0 bases, with 8 bases between them. Germline values: CDR1 MNHNY, CDR2 SVGAGI (reference sequence). The CDR3 length is 16 residues.